Sequencing of this T cell receptor (beta chain) was carried out in a study of T cell responses to AZD1222 COVID-19 vaccine (TCRdb year 2021). The study in broad terms: A total of just over 230 trial participants underwent TCR sequencing, of whom 200 to 220 had received two doses of AZD1222 and about 26 had received two doses of the MenACWY control vaccine. Trial participants were enrolled by age into 18-55, 56-69 and 70-plus year subgroups, with roughly 160, 29 and 62 TCR-sequenced participants respectively. General study outcomes and caveats: The 56-69-year group was small, and its depth increase did not reach significance, likely because of low power. Because no day 14 peak-response samples were available, repertoires were characterized only after the peak T cell response. The vaccine-associated CD4 TCRs covered the entire spike protein, and the dominant responses fell in regions 160-218 and 743-854. After two AZD1222 doses, both the breadth and the depth of spike-specific TCRs were significantly higher than at day 0 and than in MenACWY recipients. Reportedly, almost half of the unique spike-specific TCRs recognized epitopes lying outside the regions that are mutated in the B.1.351 and B.1.1.7 variants. Conclusions about previously exposed vaccinees are limited because only five to seven AZD1222 recipients were SARS-CoV-2 seropositive at baseline. Participants were mostly white British, with more females than males. The authors suggested clonal diversity may have been underestimated.

V is pruned by 4 bases and J by 5 bases, leaving 7 bases of the junction without a gene match. CDR1 is given as SGHTA and CDR2 as FQGNSA, both from the germline V gene. The CDR3 spans 16 residues, from the cysteine through the phenylalanine. The read is trimmed to its CDR3 DNA, 48 bases read in frame from base 1. The CDR3 regions of human TCRbeta chains were subjected to immunosequencing. The original methods were these. TCRs in the repertoires were matched against a reference library of SARS-CoV-2-specific TCRs that had been generated with the MIRA antigen-specificity platform. Breadth meant the fraction of unique TCRs that were SARS-CoV-2-associated, whereas depth meant the fraction of total T cells that were SARS-CoV-2-associated. Using the MIRA data, every spike-specific TCR was mapped to the spike region that the TCR reacted to and assigned to either a CD4 or a CD8 class. Log10-transformed breadth and depth values were compared by one-way ANOVA with Sidak's multiple comparisons tests. TCRdb carries this immuneACCESS record with in-frame sequences only. Its versions omit some clonotypes, under half of them owing to an unresolved V gene in the studies checked, with the rest unexplained. That table furnishes V, J and clone size, whereas the DNA furnished D and trimming. Recorded for this sample are about 190,000 clones; more than 90% of them occurred a single time. The top ten constitute roughly 4% of the sample.

The time point label, as the study defines it: about 28 days (+/-7) after the second vaccine dose. This specimen's treatment or condition label, interpreted: meningococcal conjugate vaccine given as trial control. Samples from vaccinated people were obtained from the UK trials COV001 and COV002, which included a single-blind randomized controlled phase 2/3 trial of AZD1222 (ChAdOx1 nCoV-19) in healthy adults. For TCRbeta chain sequencing, PBMC samples from trial participants were taken at day 0 and at day 28 after the second dose. Regarding this clone: Its antigen is still unknown. Nothing much larger sits one base from this clone, and base qualities are not available.

The chain employs TRBV7-2 and TRBJ2-3; 12 central bases correspond to TRBD2. Material: peripheral blood, obtained 28 days after the second dose of the MenACWY control vaccine. This TCR was sampled from an adult who received the MenACWY meningococcal vaccine as a control. The CDR3 region reads CASSSSSGRVLDTQYF. The DNA is TGTGCCAGCAGCTCCTCTAGCGGGAGGGTTCTAGATACGCAGTATTTT. Full variable domain (CDR3 extended with the reference TRBV7-2 and TRBJ2-3 proteins): GAGVSQSPSNKVTEKGKDVELRCDPISGHTALYWYRQSLGQGLEFLIYFQGNSAPDKSGLPSDRFSAERTGGSVSTLTIQRTQQEDSAVYLCASSSSSGRVLDTQYFGPGTRLTVL.